These T cell receptor beta chains were read from a single sample in a study of blood T cell repertoires in COVID-19. Data came from immunoSEQ multiplex PCR; TCRdb stores just in-frame clones and leaves some out. The sample records about 58,000 clones, about 79% being singletons. The sample taken for sequencing was peripheral blood. The receptors shown here come from a human donor in a cohort sampled during active COVID-19. Both conserved end residues are trimmed from each CDR3.

v_call	j_call	cdr3_aa
TRBV19	TRBJ2-3	ASSKGQGNTDTQY
TRBV10-1	TRBJ2-7	ASSESTGFYEQY
TRBV15	TRBJ1-5	ATSRGRGQPQH
TRBV10-1	TRBJ2-7	ASSERQPFSYEQY
TRBV7-9	TRBJ1-2	ASSSETPWVYGYT
TRBV7-6	TRBJ2-7	ASSLVGRGEQY
TRBV3-1/TRBV3-2	TRBJ1-2	ASSQAGQLYGYT
TRBV6-2/TRBV6-3	TRBJ2-7	ASSYSFGTGGTYEQY
TRBV27	TRBJ2-2	ASSLRGTGELF
TRBV6-2/TRBV6-3	TRBJ2-5	ASSSSDWETQY
TRBV19	TRBJ2-7	ASSARYGESSYEQY
TRBV19	TRBJ1-2	ASSPPRSNYGYT
TRBV6-2/TRBV6-3	TRBJ2-1	ASSSGTVIYNEQF
TRBV6-2/TRBV6-3	TRBJ2-7	ASSYSAGGPHEQY
TRBV18	TRBJ1-5	ASSRVGGAQH
TRBV27	TRBJ2-3	ASTRDFLTDTQY
TRBV5-1	TRBJ2-5	ASSPGTAQETQY
TRBV7-2	TRBJ1-1	ASSLGTTGGGSWAEAF
TRBV6-2/TRBV6-3	TRBJ2-7	ASSYKRNAYEQY
TRBV10-3	TRBJ1-2	ATQGQGTYGYT
TRBV6-5	TRBJ1-2	ASSYSSPGLIPH
TRBV19	TRBJ1-6	ASSMGGSYSPLH
TRBV7-8	TRBJ1-1	ASSPIGVEAF
TRBV7-2	TRBJ2-3	ASSFPSGTSKGTDTQY
TRBV15	TRBJ1-2	ATSRDRGGNYGYT
TRBV24-1	TRBJ1-1	ATSGREGGHTEAF
TRBV19	TRBJ1-1	ASSPGTGNTEAF
TRBV5-8	TRBJ1-5	ASSQGTVNNQPQH
TRBV10-2	TRBJ1-2	ASSGRQGLGYT
TRBV3-1/TRBV3-2	TRBJ2-7	ASSQVAGAGEQY
TRBV11-2	TRBJ2-1	ASSLESGYEQF
TRBV28	TRBJ2-1	ASSYRGYNHNEQF
TRBV7-8	TRBJ1-1	ASSLLVGRTEAF
TRBV4-1	TRBJ2-2	ASSQEQGNTGELF
TRBV7-3	TRBJ2-1	ASSLTPDNEQF
TRBV12-3/TRBV12-4	TRBJ2-6	ASNLPGANVLT
TRBV7-2	TRBJ2-7	ASSLPLTSARTYEQY
TRBV28	TRBJ2-4	ASSQTYLAGAKNIQY
TRBV30	TRBJ1-3	AWRHSSGNTIY
TRBV11-2	TRBJ1-2	ASSLVAGGNYGYT
TRBV21-1	TRBJ2-7	ARRDRVPPAYSYEQY
TRBV5-1	TRBJ1-2	ASRLAGHVDYGYT
TRBV6-2/TRBV6-3	TRBJ2-7	ASSYALGTGLGEQY
TRBV12-3/TRBV12-4	TRBJ1-1	ASSFGTPTEAF
TRBV6-5	TRBJ2-1	ASSTSGGKRNEQF
TRBV18	TRBJ2-5	ASSPTRGGSETQY
TRBV7-9	TRBJ1-1	ASSLEGGEAF
TRBV6-4	TRBJ1-5	AKSGFDQPQH
TRBV19	TRBJ2-5	ASTETGTSGRRVETQY
TRBV5-4	TRBJ1-2	ASSLEMGGGHDDYGYT
TRBV7-2	TRBJ2-7	ASSLVTSGSYEQY
TRBV7-9	TRBJ2-6	ASSTNRGPYGSGANVLT
TRBV20-1	TRBJ1-2	SARQYYGYT
TRBV10-3	TRBJ1-1	AISDGTADVMNTEAF
TRBV4-3	TRBJ2-6	ASSQAAGVITSGANVLT
TRBV10-3	TRBJ2-7	AISSTSGTTYEQY
TRBV11-3	TRBJ1-5	ASSFHRYADRGRRNQPQH
TRBV21-1	TRBJ2-3	ASSKVLFGSTDTQY